The clone carrying this T cell receptor (beta chain) was detected a few times. What it recognizes is unknown. This record belongs to a study of early T cells in non-severe SARS-CoV-2 infection. Study-level information: Sequenced material consisted of bulk RNA (from unsorted whole blood), and chains were unpaired.

Study observations and caveats: A preference for anti-spike CD8 responses marked VDJdb matching, which missed private and CD4 specificities.

Trimming shortened V by 0 bases and J by 2 bases, and 3 bases separated the two germline ends. The CDR3 has 13 amino acids. Per the germline V gene, CDR1 is SGHKS and CDR2 is YYEKEE (reference sequence). The protocol attached unique molecular identifiers to individual cDNA molecules. MiXCR, applied by TCRdb to the 5' RACE reads, yields one record per CDR3 protein. This sample has roughly 90,000 distinct CDR3 sequences, with about 14% found just once. This chain connects TRBV5-5 to TRBJ2-4; D is undetermined. The receptor was derived from an adult who was a healthcare worker with PCR-confirmed SARS-CoV-2 infection or an uninfected control (not recorded which). Source material: whole blood. The CDR3 loop reads CASSLGTKNIQYF. The CDR3 DNA reads as TGTGCCAGCAGCTTGGGTACCAAAAACATTCAGTACTTC.